This T cell receptor beta chain originates from a study of T cells after yellow fever vaccination. The CDR3 consists of 14 residues. Trimming removed 5 bases from V and 7 bases from J; junction bases left unmatched: 5. Looked up from germline, CDR1 is ENHRY and CDR2 is SYGVKD. As concerns this clonotype: What it binds is unknown.

A single record per CDR3 protein comes from TCRdb applying MiXCR to the 5' RACE reads. The sample shows hundreds of thousands of distinct CDR3 sequences, 12% of them seen only once. Broader study findings: Some clonotypes, a small share, were shared between CD4 and CD8 compartments. Most clones from primary vaccination were detected again post-booster (about 95% CD4, 70% to 90% CD8).

The sequenced sample was PBMCs, obtained on the day of the yellow fever booster vaccination. The genes are TRBV10-3 and TRBJ2-7; 13 nucleotides match TRBD2. This TCR derives from a man under 40 who received the YFV17D yellow fever vaccine. As DNA, the CDR3 is TGTGCCATCAGTCCGACTAGCGGGAGGAGGGAGCAGTACTTC. This encodes CAISPTSGRREQYF.